The next 12 T cell receptor beta chains were all read from a single sample in a study of blood T cell repertoires in COVID-19. Measured with immunoSEQ multiplex PCR; TCRdb has only the in-frame clones, and not every one. The top ten clones hold roughly 10% of a sample with some 250,000 clones, around 89% of them seen once. Source material: PBMCs or T cells enriched from blood (not recorded which). The receptors shown here come from a middle-aged man who had recovered from COVID-19.

J is TRBJ2-1 and V is TRBV5-4; 11 bases are shared with TRBD2. In germline, CDR1 is SGHNT, CDR2 YYREEE (reference sequence). With V trimmed by 1 base and J by 3 bases, 9 bases remained unmatched. CDR3 length equals 18 residues. CDR3 sequence: CASSLSRYGTSGYNEQFF. In nucleotides, the CDR3 is TGTGCCAGCAGCTTGTCAAGGTATGGGACTAGCGGCTACAATGAGCAGTTCTTC.

The chain has TRBV19 and TRBJ2-5, with a possible D match to TRBD1 (7 bases). Trimming shortened V by 5 bases and J by 1 base, and 17 bases separated the two germline ends. Looked up from germline, CDR1 is LNHDA and CDR2 is SQIVND (reference sequence). This CDR3 is built from 16 residues. This CDR3 is CASSPPRGTAQETQYF. CDR3 coding DNA: TGTGCCAGTAGTCCCCCCCGCGGGACAGCCCAAGAGACCCAGTACTTC.

The chain employs TRBV7-9 and TRBJ2-5, with 8 bases matching TRBD2. The CDR3 has 15 amino acids. Germline V gives CDR1 SEHNR, CDR2 FQNEAQ (reference sequence). Trimming at V came to 5 bases and at J to 5 bases, leaving 10 bases not matched to a gene. As DNA, the CDR3 is TGTGCCAGCAGCCAGGGCAGCGGGGGAGCGGAGACCCAGTACTTC. Amino acid sequence: CASSQGSGGAETQYF.

Comments on this clone: The same CDR3 can be traced to other DNA sequences in this sample. In DNA form, the CDR3 reads TGCAGCGTTCAACAGGGAAATCAGCCCCAGCATTTT. This gives the protein CSVQQGNQPQHF. The chain uses TRBV29-1 and TRBJ1-5, with D possibly matching TRBD1 (6 bases). Germline V gives CDR1 SQVTM, CDR2 ANQGSEA. With 5 bases removed from V and 4 bases from J, the gap between germline ends came to 9 bases. The CDR3 is 12 amino acids.

The V call is TRBV30, the J call TRBJ1-5; D possibly corresponds to TRBD1 (6 bases). Between the trimmed V and J ends, which lost 2 bases and 5 bases, there was a span of 7 bases. The CDR3 spans 12 residues. From germline, CDR1 is GTSNPN and CDR2 SVGIG (reference sequence). For the CDR3, the DNA is TGTGCCTGGAGTAACAGGGATCAGCCCCAGCATTTT. Translation gives CAWSNRDQPQHF.

The chain couples TRBV19 to TRBJ1-1, with 11 bases lining up with TRBD1. The CDR3 contains 16 residues. V dropped 3 bases and J dropped 1; count of bases not matched to a gene: 4. CDR1 is LNHDA and CDR2 is SQIVND in the germline V gene (reference sequence). The CDR3 sequence is CASSMGTGGRNTEAFF. The CDR3 DNA reads TGTGCCAGTAGTATGGGGACAGGGGGTCGGAACACTGAAGCTTTCTTT.

The genes are TRBV18 and TRBJ1-4, with 9 bases aligning to TRBD1. The J segment lost 5 bases and the V segment lost 4 bases, leaving 14 bases of the junction unmatched. The CDR3 extends over 18 amino acids. CDR1 and CDR2 from the germline V gene are KGHSH and LQKENI. CDR3 sequence: CASSRSDRGGRNNEKLFF. The CDR3 DNA reads TGTGCCAGCTCACGCTCGGACAGGGGTGGCAGGAACAATGAAAAACTGTTTTTT.

This chain connects TRBV28 to TRBJ1-1; no clear D gene. Germline lookup yields CDR1 MDHEN and CDR2 SYDVKM. The CDR3 runs 11 residues. Deletions cut 5 bases from V and 1 base from J, with 2 bases between. As DNA, the CDR3 is TGTGCCAGCAGTCGGAACACTGAAGCTTTCTTT. Translation: CASSRNTEAFF.

V and J are TRBV3-1 (or the pseudogene TRBV3-2) and TRBJ1-1, with a possible D match to TRBD1 (5 bases). CDR3 length: 12 amino acids. The germline gives CDR1 LGHDT, CDR2 YNNKEL (reference sequence). Trimming removed 10 bases from V and 6 bases from J, with 15 bases in between. This CDR3 reads CATGRGYAEAFF. CDR3 coding DNA: TGTGCCACAGGAAGGGGTTACGCTGAAGCTTTCTTT.

The chain is built from TRBV14 and TRBJ1-1; TRBD1 agrees at 7 bases. Germline V lookup: CDR1 SGHDN, CDR2 FVKESK. The length of the CDR3 is 18 residues. Trimming took 1 base from V and 1 from J; bases not matched to a gene: 12. Here the CDR3 DNA reads TGTGCCAGCAGCCAAGCAACACTTAGGGACAGCAGGAACACTGAAGCTTTCTTT. Translated, it gives CASSQATLRDSRNTEAFF.

This sequence joins TRBV20-1 and TRBJ2-7; the match to TRBD2 covers 15 bases. The CDR3 consists of 17 residues. Trimming took 3 bases from V and 2 from J; bases not matched to a gene: 8. Germline CDR1 and CDR2: DFQATT and SNEGSKA (reference sequence). In nucleotides, the CDR3 is TGCAGTGCTAGTAGCCTGGGACTAGCGGGGGGCGCCTACGAGCAGTACTTC. This codes for CSASSLGLAGGAYEQYF.

V usage is TRBV11-3 and J usage is TRBJ1-3, with a tentative D call TRBD1 (5 bases). The CDR3 runs 15 residues. The V and J ends lost 3 bases and 3 bases respectively, with 12 bases between them. Germline CDR1 is SGHNT and CDR2 is YENEEA. CDR3 protein: CASSFFGRDGNTIYF. The CDR3 coding sequence is TGTGCCAGCAGCTTCTTTGGCAGGGATGGAAACACCATATATTTT.